The 14 T cell receptor beta chains listed next were all sequenced from one sample in a study of OX40 agonist ivuxolimab in advanced cancers. The data were produced by immunoSEQ multiplex PCR, yet TCRdb's version contains in-frame clones alone and is incomplete. The sample shows fewer than 12,000 clones, around 79% of them seen only once. The input for sequencing was CD4+ or CD8+ T cells sorted from blood, taken in a trial of the OX40 agonist ivuxolimab. The receptor source for this set is an adult with an advanced solid tumor such as melanoma, head and neck, liver or kidney cancer.

This sequence joins TRBV5-1 and TRBJ1-2; D gene ambiguous. The CDR3 length is 13 residues. Germline CDR1 and CDR2: SGHRS and YFSETQ. Trimming took 0 bases from V and 4 from J, leaving 7 bases between them. CDR3 sequence (DNA): TGCGCCAGCAGCTTGGAAGGCAGCTATGGCTACACCTTC. It is translated as CASSLEGSYGYTF.

The J gene is TRBJ1-2, the V gene TRBV5-3, with D hard to call. TRBV5-3 is an ORF; its function is uncertain. Trimming took off 4 bases at V and 5 bases at J, with 18 bases between the two ends. The CDR3 covers 15 residues. The CDR3 reads CARSPHRPRFYGYTF. In DNA form, the CDR3 reads TGTGCCAGAAGCCCACACCGGCCGAGGTTTTATGGCTACACCTTC.

The rearrangement uses TRBV13 and TRBJ1-4; the D gene is possibly TRBD1 (6 bases). CDR1 is PRHDT and CDR2 is FYEKMQ in the germline V gene (reference sequence). This CDR3 comprises 14 residues. Trimming cost V 1 base and J 4 bases, with 7 bases left between them. CDR3 sequence (DNA): TGTGCCAGCAGCTTAGAGGGGGATAATGAAAAACTGTTTTTT. It yields the protein CASSLEGDNEKLFF.

This chain joins TRBV5-1 and TRBJ1-3, with no clear D. The V gene's germline CDR1 is SGHRS and CDR2 YFSETQ. The length of the CDR3 is 17 residues. Trimming removed 0 bases from V and 0 bases from J, with 13 bases in between. CDR3 bases: TGCGCCAGCAGCTTGGAGCTGGCCTATGACTCTGGAAACACCATATATTTT. Protein sequence: CASSLELAYDSGNTIYF.

The rearrangement links TRBV2 to TRBJ1-5, with unresolved D. Germline lookup yields CDR1 SNHLY and CDR2 FYNNEI. The length of the CDR3 is 15 residues. Trimming took 0 bases from V and 1 from J, leaving 7 bases between them. The CDR3 sequence is CASSEAGGSNQPQHF. The CDR3 DNA sequence: TGTGCCAGCAGTGAAGCGGGCGGGAGCAATCAGCCCCAGCATTTT.

This chain connects TRBV28 to TRBJ1-4, with 7 bases identical to TRBD1. With 6 bases clipped from V and 4 bases from J, the junction kept 11 bases outside the gene matches. From germline, CDR1 is MDHEN and CDR2 SYDVKM. The CDR3 contains 16 residues. Written as DNA, the CDR3 is TGTGCCAGCAGGACAATCGACAGGGCGGGTAATGAAAAACTGTTTTTT. Its protein is CASRTIDRAGNEKLFF.

This rearrangement joins TRBV5-1 to TRBJ2-3; 7 nucleotides align to TRBD1. V was clipped by 1 base and J by 2 bases; unmatched bases: 7. Germline CDR1 and CDR2: SGHRS and YFSETQ. The CDR3 length is 16 residues. CDR3 sequence (DNA): TGCGCCAGCAGCTTGAAAGCAGGGGGAAACACAGATACGCAGTATTTT. Translation: CASSLKAGGNTDTQYF.

The chain carries TRBV5-1 and TRBJ2-7; a weak D match, TRBD1 (5 bases). The CDR3 runs 16 residues. Trimming stripped 0 bases from V and 5 bases from J, with 18 bases between. Per the germline V gene, CDR1 is SGHRS and CDR2 is YFSETQ. The CDR3 spells CASSLGGGAWPHEQYF. CDR3 DNA sequence: TGCGCCAGCAGCTTGGGAGGTGGGGCATGGCCCCACGAGCAGTACTTC.

The gene calls are TRBV19 and TRBJ1-1; 9 bases line up with TRBD1. Losses at the gene ends were 3 bases for V and 3 bases for J; bases not matched to a gene: 8. This CDR3 spans 16 amino acids. The V gene's germline CDR1 is LNHDA and CDR2 SQIVND (reference sequence). The CDR3 DNA follows: TGTGCCAGTAGTATCACGGGACAGGGTGTTTACACTGAAGCTTTCTTT. It translates to CASSITGQGVYTEAFF.

V gene TRBV19 combines with J gene TRBJ2-7, with a weak D call TRBD1 (6 bases). There are 14 residues in the CDR3. CDR1 is LNHDA, CDR2 SQIVND, per germline (reference sequence). V was shortened by 5 bases and J by 2 bases, with 13 bases between the two germline ends. CDR3 loop: CASSPTTGAYEQYF. CDR3 sequence (DNA): TGTGCCAGTAGTCCGACGACAGGAGCCTACGAGCAGTACTTC.

The rearrangement joins TRBV27 to TRBJ1-5, with 7 bases fitting TRBD1. The CDR3 sequence is 13 residues long. V lost 6 bases, J lost 1 base, and 0 bases stayed unmatched. Germline V CDR1 and CDR2: MNHEY, SMNVEV (reference sequence). The CDR3 region has the DNA TGTGCCAGCAGACAGGGGAGCAATCAGCCCCAGCATTTT. It yields the protein CASRQGSNQPQHF.

This clone was detected only a few times. V and J are TRBV12-5 and TRBJ1-2; D is ambiguous. Germline V gene sequence: CDR1 LGHNT, CDR2 FRNRAP. Trimming removed 0 bases from V and 4 bases from J, with 15 bases in between. The CDR3 extends over 16 amino acids. The chain's CDR3 is CASGLVPRRVCYGYTF. The CDR3 DNA sequence: TGTGCTAGTGGTTTGGTACCTCGGAGGGTTTGCTATGGCTACACCTTC.

The V and J genes are TRBV11-1 and TRBJ2-1, with D possibly TRBD1 on 6 matching bases. The V end lost 8 bases, the J end lost 0 bases, and 17 bases lay between the germline ends. The CDR3 spans 16 residues. Germline values: CDR1 SGHAT, CDR2 FQDESV (reference sequence). CDR3 protein: CASAHRAGDSYNEQFF. The CDR3 DNA follows: TGTGCCAGCGCTCACCGGGCAGGGGACTCCTACAATGAGCAGTTCTTC.

The chain links TRBV7-3 to TRBJ2-1; 7 nucleotides align to TRBD2. This CDR3 contains 17 residues. Losses at the gene ends were 5 bases for V and 4 bases for J; bases not matched to a gene: 14. Germline V gene lookup returns CDR1 SGHTA and CDR2 FQGTGA. CDR3 DNA sequence: TGTGCCAGCAGCCAATCTCCCGGGCTAGCGGAATACAATGAGCAGTTCTTC. Its translation is CASSQSPGLAEYNEQFF.